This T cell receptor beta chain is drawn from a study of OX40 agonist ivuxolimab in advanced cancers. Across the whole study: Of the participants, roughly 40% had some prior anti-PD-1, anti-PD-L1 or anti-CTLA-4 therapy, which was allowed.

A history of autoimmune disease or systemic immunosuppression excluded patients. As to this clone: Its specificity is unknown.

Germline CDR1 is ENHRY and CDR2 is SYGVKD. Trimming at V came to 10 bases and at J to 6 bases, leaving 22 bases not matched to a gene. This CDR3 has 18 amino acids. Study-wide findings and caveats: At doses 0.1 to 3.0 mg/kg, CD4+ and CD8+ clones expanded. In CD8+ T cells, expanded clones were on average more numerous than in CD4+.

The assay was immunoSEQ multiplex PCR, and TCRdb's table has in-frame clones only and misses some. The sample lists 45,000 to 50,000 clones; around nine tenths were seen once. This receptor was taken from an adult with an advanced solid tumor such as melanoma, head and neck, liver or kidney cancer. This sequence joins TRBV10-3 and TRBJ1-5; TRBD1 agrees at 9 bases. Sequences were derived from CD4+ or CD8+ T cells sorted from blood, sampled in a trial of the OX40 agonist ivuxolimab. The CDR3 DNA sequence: TGTGCCACCAATTCGGTGGGGCCTACAGGGGGCGGGGGTCAGCCCCAGCATTTT. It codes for CATNSVGPTGGGGQPQHF.